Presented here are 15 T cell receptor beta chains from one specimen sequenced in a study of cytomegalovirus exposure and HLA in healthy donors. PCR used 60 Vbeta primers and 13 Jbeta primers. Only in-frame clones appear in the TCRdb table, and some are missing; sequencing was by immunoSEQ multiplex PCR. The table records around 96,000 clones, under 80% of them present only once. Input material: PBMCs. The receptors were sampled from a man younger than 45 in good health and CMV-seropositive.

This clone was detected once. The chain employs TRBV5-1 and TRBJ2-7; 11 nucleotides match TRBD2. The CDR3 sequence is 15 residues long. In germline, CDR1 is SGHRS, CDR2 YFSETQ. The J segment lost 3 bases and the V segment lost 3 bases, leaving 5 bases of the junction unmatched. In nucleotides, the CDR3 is TGCGCCAGCAGCTCTGGGACTAGCGGCTTCTACGAGCAGTACTTC. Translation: CASSSGTSGFYEQYF. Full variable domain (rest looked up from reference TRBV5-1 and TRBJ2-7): KAGVTQTPRYLIKTRGQQVTLSCSPISGHRSVSWYQQTPGQGLQFLFEYFSETQRNKGNFPGRFSGRQFSNSRSEMNVSTLELGDSALYLCASSSGTSGFYEQYFGPGTRLTVT.

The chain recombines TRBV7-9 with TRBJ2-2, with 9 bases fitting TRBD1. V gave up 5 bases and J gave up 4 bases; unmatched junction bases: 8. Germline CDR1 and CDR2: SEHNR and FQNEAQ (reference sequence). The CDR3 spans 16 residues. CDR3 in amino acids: CASSLGQGTGTGELFF. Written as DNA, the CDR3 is TGTGCCAGCAGCCTCGGACAGGGGACGGGCACCGGGGAGCTGTTTTTT.

The CDR3 DNA reads TGCGCCAGCAGCTTGGGGAGACTAGCGGCTACCTACGAGCAGTACTTC. Amino acids: CASSLGRLAATYEQYF. The chain combines TRBV5-1 with TRBJ2-7; 9 positions agree with TRBD2. Trimming removed 0 bases from V and 2 bases from J; junction bases left unmatched: 6. The CDR3 loop spans 16 amino acids. Germline loops: CDR1 SGHRS, CDR2 YFSETQ. Filled out from reference TRBV5-1 and TRBJ2-7, the complete variable domain reads KAGVTQTPRYLIKTRGQQVTLSCSPISGHRSVSWYQQTPGQGLQFLFEYFSETQRNKGNFPGRFSGRQFSNSRSEMNVSTLELGDSALYLCASSLGRLAATYEQYFGPGTRLTVT.

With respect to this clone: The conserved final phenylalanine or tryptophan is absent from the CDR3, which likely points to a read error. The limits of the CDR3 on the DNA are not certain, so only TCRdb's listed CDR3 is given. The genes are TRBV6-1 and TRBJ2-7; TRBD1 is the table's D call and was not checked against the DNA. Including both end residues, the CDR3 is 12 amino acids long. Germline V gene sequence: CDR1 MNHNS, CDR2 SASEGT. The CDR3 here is CASSGGGDRGGL.

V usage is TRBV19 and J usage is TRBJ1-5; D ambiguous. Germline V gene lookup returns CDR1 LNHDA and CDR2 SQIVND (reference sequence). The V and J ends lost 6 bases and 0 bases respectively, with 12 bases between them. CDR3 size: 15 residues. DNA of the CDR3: TGTGCCAGTAGCCCACCGAGGGTTAGCAATCAGCCCCAGCATTTT. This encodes CASSPPRVSNQPQHF.

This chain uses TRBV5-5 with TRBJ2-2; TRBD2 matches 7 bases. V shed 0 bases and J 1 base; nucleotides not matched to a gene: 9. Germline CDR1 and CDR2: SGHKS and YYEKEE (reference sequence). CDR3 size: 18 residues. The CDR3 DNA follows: TGTGCCAGCAGCTTGGTGCGGGTGGGGGGGATGAACACCGGGGAGCTGTTTTTT. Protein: CASSLVRVGGMNTGELFF.

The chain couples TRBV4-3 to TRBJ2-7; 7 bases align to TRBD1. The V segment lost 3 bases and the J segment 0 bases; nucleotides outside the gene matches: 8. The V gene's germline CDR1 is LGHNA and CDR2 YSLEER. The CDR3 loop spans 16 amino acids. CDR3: CASSHQQGTSSYEQYF. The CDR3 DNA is TGCGCCAGCAGCCATCAACAGGGGACAAGCTCCTACGAGCAGTACTTC.

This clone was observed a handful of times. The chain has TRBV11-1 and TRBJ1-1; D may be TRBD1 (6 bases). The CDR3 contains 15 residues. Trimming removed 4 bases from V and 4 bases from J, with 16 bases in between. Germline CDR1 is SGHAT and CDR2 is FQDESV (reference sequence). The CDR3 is CASSSRTVGGTEAFF. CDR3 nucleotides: TGTGCCAGCAGCTCACGGACAGTGGGTGGCACTGAAGCTTTCTTT.

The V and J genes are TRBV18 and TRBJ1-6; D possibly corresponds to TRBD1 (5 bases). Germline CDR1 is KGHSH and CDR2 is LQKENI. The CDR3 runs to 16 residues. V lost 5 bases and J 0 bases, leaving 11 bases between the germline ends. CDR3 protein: CASSEQESSYNSPLHF. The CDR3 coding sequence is TGTGCCAGCTCAGAACAGGAGAGCTCCTATAATTCACCCCTCCACTTT.

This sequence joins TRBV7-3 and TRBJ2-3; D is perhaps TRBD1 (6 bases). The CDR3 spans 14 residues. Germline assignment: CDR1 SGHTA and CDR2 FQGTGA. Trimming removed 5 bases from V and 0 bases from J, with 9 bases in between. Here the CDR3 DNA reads TGTGCCAGCAGCCCTGGACAGAGCACAGATACGCAGTATTTT. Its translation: CASSPGQSTDTQYF.

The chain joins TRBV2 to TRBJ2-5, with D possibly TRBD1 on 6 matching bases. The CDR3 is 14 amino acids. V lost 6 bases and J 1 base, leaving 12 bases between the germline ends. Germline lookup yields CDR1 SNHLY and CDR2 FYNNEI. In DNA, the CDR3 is TGTGCCAGCAGGGTCGGGACAACCCAAGAGACCCAGTACTTC. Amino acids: CASRVGTTQETQYF.

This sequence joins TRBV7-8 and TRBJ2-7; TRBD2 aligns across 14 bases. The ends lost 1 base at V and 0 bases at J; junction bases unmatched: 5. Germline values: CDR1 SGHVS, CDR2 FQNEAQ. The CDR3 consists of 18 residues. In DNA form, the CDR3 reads TGTGCCAGCAGCTTAGGGACTAGCGGGGGGTCCAGCTCCTACGAGCAGTACTTC. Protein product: CASSLGTSGGSSSYEQYF. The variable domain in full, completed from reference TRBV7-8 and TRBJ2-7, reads GAGVSQSPRYKVAKRGQDVALRCDPISGHVSLFWYQQALGQGPEFLTYFQNEAQLDKSGLPSDRFFAERPEGSVSTLKIQRTQQEDSAVYLCASSLGTSGGSSSYEQYFGPGTRLTVT.

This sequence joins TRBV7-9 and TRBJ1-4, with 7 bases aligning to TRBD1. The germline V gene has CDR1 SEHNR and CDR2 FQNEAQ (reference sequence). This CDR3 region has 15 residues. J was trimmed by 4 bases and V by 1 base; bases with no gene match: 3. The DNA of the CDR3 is TGTGCCAGCAGCTTAGGGGACAGCCTTAATGAAAAACTGTTTTTT. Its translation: CASSLGDSLNEKLFF.

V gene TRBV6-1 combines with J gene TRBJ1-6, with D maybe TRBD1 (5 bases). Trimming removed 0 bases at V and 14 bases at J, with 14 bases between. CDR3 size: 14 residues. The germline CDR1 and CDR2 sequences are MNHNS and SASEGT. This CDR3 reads CASSEATTRVSLHF. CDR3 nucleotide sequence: TGTGCCAGCAGTGAAGCGACGACCAGGGTATCCCTCCACTTT.

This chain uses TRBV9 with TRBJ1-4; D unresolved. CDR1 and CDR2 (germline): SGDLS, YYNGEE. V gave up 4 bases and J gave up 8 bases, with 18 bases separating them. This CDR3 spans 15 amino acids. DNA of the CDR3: TGTGCCAGCAGCTCAGAGGAGGGTTTAAAGGAAAAACTGTTTTTT. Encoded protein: CASSSEEGLKEKLFF.